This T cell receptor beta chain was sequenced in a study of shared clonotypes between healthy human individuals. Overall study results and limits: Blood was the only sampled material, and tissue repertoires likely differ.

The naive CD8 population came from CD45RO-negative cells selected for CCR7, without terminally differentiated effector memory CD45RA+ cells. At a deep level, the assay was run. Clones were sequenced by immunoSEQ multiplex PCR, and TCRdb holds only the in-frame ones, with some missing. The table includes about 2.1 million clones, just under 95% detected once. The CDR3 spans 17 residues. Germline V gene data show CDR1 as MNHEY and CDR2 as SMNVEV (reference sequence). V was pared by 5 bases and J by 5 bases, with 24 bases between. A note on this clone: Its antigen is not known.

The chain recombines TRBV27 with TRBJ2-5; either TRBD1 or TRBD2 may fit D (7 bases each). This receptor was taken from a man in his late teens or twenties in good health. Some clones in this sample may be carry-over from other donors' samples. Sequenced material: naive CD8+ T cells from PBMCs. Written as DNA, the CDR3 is TGTGCCAGCAGTCCCCTCTTCAGGGGGAGGGATAAGGAGACCCAGTACTTC. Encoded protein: CASSPLFRGRDKETQYF.